This entry lists 26 T cell receptor beta chains sequenced from one sample in a study of cytomegalovirus exposure and HLA in healthy donors. PCR used 60 Vbeta primers and 13 Jbeta primers. TCRdb's table, derived via immunoSEQ multiplex PCR, lists solely in-frame clones and lacks some. In the table there are more than 70,000 clones, roughly 70% of which are singletons. Sequencing used PBMCs. These receptor sequences come from a man aged 35 to 55 in good health and CMV-seronegative.

This chain links TRBV25-1 with TRBJ2-5, with 7 bases fitting TRBD2. CDR3 length equals 15 residues. The J segment lost 2 bases and the V segment lost 5 bases, leaving 8 bases of the junction unmatched. Germline V gives CDR1 MGHDK, CDR2 SYGVNS. CDR3 sequence (DNA): TGTGCCAGCAGTACCCCTAGCGGACGTCAAGAGACCCAGTACTTC. Residues: CASSTPSGRQETQYF.

The genes are TRBV9 and TRBJ2-2; maybe TRBD2 (5 bases). The V gene's germline CDR1 is SGDLS and CDR2 YYNGEE. The CDR3 consists of 16 residues. Trimming took off 0 bases at V and 1 base at J, with 10 bases between the two ends. CDR3 loop: CASSVVRGRNTGELFF. The CDR3 DNA is TGTGCCAGCAGCGTAGTTCGCGGGCGGAACACCGGGGAGCTGTTTTTT.

The chain couples TRBV5-1 to TRBJ1-1; weak D call: TRBD1 (5 bases). Germline V gene sequence: CDR1 SGHRS, CDR2 YFSETQ. Trimming pared 5 bases from V and 1 base from J, leaving 27 bases between. The CDR3 spans 19 residues. CDR3 protein: CASRLVPRPGRGSNTEAFF. CDR3 DNA sequence: TGCGCCAGCAGGCTGGTTCCCCGACCGGGGAGGGGATCGAACACTGAAGCTTTCTTT. The complete variable domain, with remaining parts taken from reference TRBV5-1 and TRBJ1-1, reads KAGVTQTPRYLIKTRGQQVTLSCSPISGHRSVSWYQQTPGQGLQFLFEYFSETQRNKGNFPGRFSGRQFSNSRSEMNVSTLELGDSALYLCASRLVPRPGRGSNTEAFFGQGTRLTVV.

On this clone: The junction does not match germline at one end; this may be a read error. This chain uses TRBV4-1 with TRBJ2-1, with TRBD1 identical over 8 bases. Germline assignment: CDR1 MGHRA and CDR2 YSYEKL. The CDR3 is 13 residues long. The DNA for the CDR3 is TGCGCCAGCAGCCAACACGCAGACCGGGACAGGATCTTC. Protein: CASSQHADRDRIF.

This clone showed up just a few times. The chain links TRBV27 to TRBJ1-5; D possibly corresponds to TRBD1 (6 bases). There are 19 residues in the CDR3. Germline V gene sequence: CDR1 MNHEY, CDR2 SMNVEV (reference sequence). Trimming pared 5 bases from V and 1 base from J, leaving 24 bases between. The CDR3 sequence is CASSPVWRGAGVSNQPQHF. CDR3 bases: TGTGCCAGCAGTCCGGTATGGCGGGGGGCAGGCGTAAGCAATCAGCCCCAGCATTTT.

The chain links TRBV6-5 to TRBJ1-6; D perhaps matches TRBD1 (5 bases). V dropped 4 bases and J dropped 7 bases, with 11 bases sitting between them. CDR3 size: 14 residues. Germline V gene sequence: CDR1 MNHEY, CDR2 SVGAGI. This CDR3 is CASSFRGGNSPLHF. For the CDR3, the DNA is TGTGCCAGCAGTTTTAGGGGTGGGAATTCACCCCTCCACTTT.

This chain joins TRBV18 and TRBJ1-3, with D possibly matching TRBD1 (6 bases). The length of the CDR3 is 14 residues. V was trimmed by 4 bases and J by 0 bases, leaving 7 bases between them. Per the germline V gene, CDR1 is KGHSH and CDR2 is LQKENI. The CDR3 DNA reads as TGTGCCAGCTCACAACAGGGCTCTGGAAACACCATATATTTT. Amino acids: CASSQQGSGNTIYF.

This clone was observed a single time. The rearrangement joins TRBV4-3 to TRBJ2-7, with TRBD1 matching 7 bases. The germline V gene has CDR1 LGHNA and CDR2 YSLEER. The V segment lost 2 bases and the J segment 0 bases; nucleotides outside the gene matches: 10. The CDR3 is 17 residues long. CDR3 in amino acids: CASSQHLRAGGSYEQYF. CDR3 DNA: TGCGCCAGCAGCCAACACCTCCGGGCAGGGGGCTCCTACGAGCAGTACTTC.

The chain recombines TRBV6-4 with TRBJ2-3; 10 positions agree with TRBD2. The CDR3 is 15 residues long. J lost 5 bases, V lost 2 bases, and 4 bases had no gene match. CDR1 MRHNA and CDR2 SNTAGT come from the germline V gene. The CDR3 DNA is TGTGCCAGCAGTGACAGCGGGGGGGCCGGAGATACGCAGTATTTT. It specifies CASSDSGGAGDTQYF.

The rearrangement uses TRBV29-1 and TRBJ2-2; D unresolved. V lost 6 bases to trimming and J lost 1 base, with 6 bases between them. The CDR3 runs 12 residues. Germline-derived CDR1 and CDR2 are SQVTM and ANQGSEA. CDR3 sequence (DNA): TGCAGCGTCTTGTTGAACACCGGGGAGCTGTTTTTT. Protein sequence: CSVLLNTGELFF.

The V call is TRBV7-2, the J call TRBJ1-1; 8 bases are a match to TRBD1. V shed 6 bases and J 5 bases; nucleotides not matched to a gene: 11. Germline-derived CDR1 and CDR2 are SGHTA and FQGNSA. The CDR3 is made up of 15 amino acids. The CDR3 region has the DNA TGTGCCAGCAGGGACCAGACAGGGGTAGGAACTGAAGCTTTCTTT. This encodes CASRDQTGVGTEAFF.

The J gene is TRBJ2-7, the V gene TRBV4-1; 7 positions match TRBD1. This CDR3 contains 15 residues. Losses at the gene ends were 1 base for V and 8 bases for J; bases not matched to a gene: 11. Germline V lookup: CDR1 MGHRA, CDR2 YSYEKL. CDR3 protein: CASSQGTGTENQQYF. DNA of the CDR3: TGCGCCAGCAGCCAAGGCACCGGGACAGAAAATCAGCAGTACTTC.

This clone has just one count. This chain joins TRBV6-5 and TRBJ2-5, with 10 nucleotides matching TRBD2. V was pared by 0 bases and J by 11 bases, with 9 bases of the junction left unmatched. Germline CDR1 is MNHEY and CDR2 is SVGAGI. The CDR3 is 15 residues long. This CDR3 is CASSYSSSGGWEQYF. Written as DNA, the CDR3 is TGTGCCAGCAGTTACTCGAGTAGCGGGGGGTGGGAGCAGTACTTC.

The rearrangement uses TRBV7-3 and TRBJ2-1; D is possibly TRBD1 (7 bases). The CDR3 is 14 residues long. The germline V and J ends were trimmed by 3 bases and 8 bases, with 14 bases remaining between them. In germline, CDR1 is SGHTA, CDR2 FQGTGA. DNA of the CDR3: TGTGCCAGCAGCTTCGGGGGCAGGGGGGATGAGCAGTTCTTC. It yields the protein CASSFGGRGDEQFF.

The chain couples TRBV7-3 to TRBJ2-3; tentative D call: TRBD1 (5 bases). V lost 4 bases to trimming and J lost 6 bases, with 8 bases between them. This CDR3 contains 12 residues. CDR1 and CDR2 (germline): SGHTA, FQGTGA. The CDR3 sequence: CASSSGRDTQYF. CDR3 in DNA: TGTGCCAGCAGCTCAGGGCGGGATACGCAGTATTTT.

In DNA, the CDR3 is TGTGCCAGCACCCGACAGGGGGCCGACGAGCAGTACTTC. This sequence encodes CASTRQGADEQYF. V is TRBV6-1 and J is TRBJ2-7, with 10 bases identical to TRBD1. The CDR3 contains 13 residues. Losses at the gene ends were 7 bases for V and 5 bases for J; bases not matched to a gene: 5. Germline V lookup: CDR1 MNHNS, CDR2 SASEGT.

The genes are TRBV7-9 and TRBJ2-7, with 10 bases lining up with TRBD2. Looked up from germline, CDR1 is SEHNR and CDR2 is FQNEAQ (reference sequence). This CDR3 region has 15 residues. The junction had 10 bases not matched to a gene; V was cut back by 5 bases and J by 6 bases. CDR3 protein: CASSPFTSGAVEQYF. For the CDR3, the DNA is TGTGCCAGCAGCCCCTTTACTAGCGGGGCTGTCGAGCAGTACTTC.

In its sample, this clone was seen once. The V and J genes are TRBV7-9 and TRBJ2-2, with D possibly being TRBD2 (5 bases). CDR1 SEHNR and CDR2 FQNEAQ come from the germline V gene (reference sequence). The CDR3 is 16 residues long. Trimming pared 5 bases from V and 2 bases from J, leaving 15 bases between. The CDR3 spells CASSPGSGLNTGELFF. CDR3 sequence (DNA): TGTGCCAGCAGCCCCGGCAGTGGACTTAACACCGGGGAGCTGTTTTTT.

On this clone: The same CDR3 is also encoded by other DNA sequences in this sample. The CDR3 loop reads CASSLRDNTYEQYF. The CDR3 nucleotides are TGTGCCAGCAGCCTAAGGGACAATACCTACGAGCAGTACTTC. This sequence joins TRBV5-4 and TRBJ2-7, with a tentative D call TRBD1 (6 bases). Trimming removed 4 bases at V and 2 bases at J, with 13 bases between. Germline loops: CDR1 SGHNT, CDR2 YYREEE (reference sequence). CDR3 length equals 14 residues. Based on the CDR3 plus reference TRBV5-4 and TRBJ2-7, the full variable domain is ETGVTQSPTHLIKTRGQQVTLRCSSQSGHNTVSWYQQALGQGPQFIFQYYREEENGRGNFPPRFSGLQFPNYSSELNVNALELDDSALYLCASSLRDNTYEQYFGPGTRLTVT.

This clone was found a few times. V and J are TRBV7-9 and TRBJ1-2; 7 bases agree with TRBD1. This CDR3 spans 14 amino acids. Germline CDR1 SEHNR, CDR2 FQNEAQ (reference sequence). V dropped 1 base and J dropped 6; count of bases not matched to a gene: 5. The chain's CDR3 is CASSLERTGHGYTF. CDR3 coding DNA: TGTGCCAGCAGCTTAGAGAGGACAGGCCATGGCTACACCTTC.

This clone was seen a few times. The chain recombines TRBV29-1 with TRBJ1-2; D call uncertain. CDR1 is SQVTM, CDR2 ANQGSEA, per germline. This CDR3 contains 13 residues. V lost 7 bases and J lost 7, with 19 bases in between. The CDR3 sequence is CSGWYPEGSGYTF. The CDR3 DNA reads as TGCAGCGGTTGGTATCCCGAGGGCAGTGGCTACACCTTC.

The rearrangement links TRBV10-3 to TRBJ1-6; D gene unclear. Germline V gives CDR1 ENHRY, CDR2 SYGVKD. The CDR3 extends over 15 amino acids. V was shortened by 8 bases and J by 6 bases, with 17 bases between the two germline ends. For the CDR3, the DNA is TGTGCCATCCGAGGGATCCATTCCAGTAATTCACCCCTCCACTTT. Translated, it gives CAIRGIHSSNSPLHF.

The CDR3 DNA reads as TGCGCCGGGGGGGGCGGAGCCGGGTTCTTC. This encodes CAGGGGAGFF. The V gene is TRBV10-2, the J gene TRBJ2-1; possible D gene TRBD2, 7 bases. Germline CDR1 reads WSHSY; CDR2 reads SAAADI. V lost 11 bases to trimming and J lost 15 bases, with 17 bases between them. This CDR3 contains 10 residues.

This clone was seen a handful of times. The chain has TRBV4-2 and TRBJ2-1; 8 bases fit TRBD2. Per germline, CDR1 LGHNA and CDR2 YNFKEQ. The CDR3 has 14 amino acids. V gave up 0 bases and J gave up 6 bases; unmatched junction bases: 1. Here the CDR3 reads CASSQETSGNEQFF. DNA for the CDR3: TGTGCCAGCAGCCAAGAAACTAGCGGCAATGAGCAGTTCTTC.

This clone was observed a few times. This chain links TRBV11-2 with TRBJ2-1; 7 nucleotides match TRBD1. After removal of 1 base from V and 2 bases from J, the junction contained 2 bases not matched to a gene. The CDR3 sequence is 15 residues long. Per germline, CDR1 SGHAT and CDR2 FQNNGV. The DNA of the CDR3 is TGTGCCAGCAGCTTAGGGACAGGTCCCTACAATGAGCAGTTCTTC. This sequence encodes CASSLGTGPYNEQFF.

The chain links TRBV29-1 to TRBJ2-1; a possible D gene is TRBD2 (6 bases). The V and J ends lost 0 bases and 9 bases respectively, with 21 bases between them. This CDR3 region has 16 residues. Germline CDR1 is SQVTM and CDR2 is ANQGSEA. CDR3 DNA: TGCAGCGTTGAAGACTCCCCGGGGGTCCAAGGAGGTGAGCAGTTCTTC. The encoded protein is CSVEDSPGVQGGEQFF.